These 27 T cell receptor beta chains originate from one sample sequenced in a study of cytomegalovirus exposure and HLA in healthy donors. Researchers ran the PCR with 60 Vbeta and 13 Jbeta primers. Measured with immunoSEQ multiplex PCR; TCRdb has only the in-frame clones, and not every one. This table has around 140,000 clones, approximately 80% appearing once. Sequencing was performed on PBMCs. Source of these receptors: a male donor in good health and CMV-seronegative.

In its sample, this clone was seen once. V and J are TRBV10-3 and TRBJ2-3, with 8 nucleotides matching TRBD1. The CDR3 contains 17 residues. V shed 0 bases, J shed 0 bases, and the junction held 5 bases outside the gene matches. Per germline, CDR1 ENHRY and CDR2 SYGVKD. Written as DNA, the CDR3 is TGTGCCATCAGTGAGTCGAGGGGGACAGGTAGCACAGATACGCAGTATTTT. This gives the protein CAISESRGTGSTDTQYF.

This chain links TRBV27 with TRBJ1-4; 8 nucleotides match TRBD1. Germline values: CDR1 MNHEY, CDR2 SMNVEV (reference sequence). V lost 8 bases and J lost 2; bases outside the gene matches: 7. The CDR3 runs to 15 residues. CDR3 residues: CASSDRGGTNEKLFF. DNA of the CDR3: TGTGCCAGCTCCGACAGGGGAGGGACTAATGAAAAACTGTTTTTT. The complete variable domain, with remaining parts taken from reference TRBV27 and TRBJ1-4, reads EAQVTQNPRYLITVTGKKLTVTCSQNMNHEYMSWYRQDPGLGLRQIYYSMNVEVTDKGDVPEGYKVSRKEKRNFPLILESPSPNQTSLYFCASSDRGGTNEKLFFGSGTQLSVL.

The rearrangement uses TRBV5-4 and TRBJ2-7; perhaps TRBD1 as D (6 bases). The germline CDR1 and CDR2 sequences are SGHNT and YYREEE (reference sequence). This CDR3 comprises 14 residues. Trimming removed 1 base at V and 2 bases at J, with 10 bases between. CDR3 protein: CASSLMGAPYEQYF. The CDR3 DNA is TGTGCCAGCAGCTTGATGGGGGCCCCCTACGAGCAGTACTTC.

The chain links TRBV5-5 to TRBJ2-1; D may be TRBD1 (5 bases). From germline, CDR1 is SGHKS and CDR2 YYEKEE (reference sequence). The CDR3 runs to 13 residues. Trimming pared 0 bases from V and 7 bases from J, leaving 8 bases between. The CDR3 DNA reads TGTGCCAGCAGCTTGGCAGGGTGGAATGAGCAGTTCTTC. It specifies CASSLAGWNEQFF. The complete variable domain, with remaining parts taken from reference TRBV5-5 and TRBJ2-1, reads DAGVTQSPTHLIKTRGQQVTLRCSPISGHKSVSWYQQVLGQGPQFIFQYYEKEERGRGNFPDRFSARQFPNYSSELNVNALLLGDSALYLCASSLAGWNEQFFGPGTRLTVL.

Here the CDR3 reads CASSLGAGGPDEQFF. DNA of the CDR3: TGTGCCAGCAGTTTAGGTGCGGGAGGGCCCGATGAGCAGTTCTTC. The chain combines TRBV27 with TRBJ2-1, with 9 bases lining up with TRBD2. The junction had 7 bases not matched to a gene; V was cut back by 2 bases and J by 8 bases. Germline-derived CDR1 and CDR2 are MNHEY and SMNVEV (reference sequence). The CDR3 contains 15 residues.

The V call is TRBV10-3, the J call TRBJ1-2, with a possible D match to TRBD1 (6 bases). This CDR3 contains 14 residues. CDR1 ENHRY and CDR2 SYGVKD come from the germline V gene. V was shortened by 2 bases and J by 8 bases, with 15 bases between the two germline ends. CDR3 amino acids: CAISEGRGARGYTF. The DNA for the CDR3 is TGTGCCATCAGTGAGGGGCGGGGGGCAAGAGGCTACACCTTC.

This chain uses TRBV6-5 with TRBJ2-1; D is ambiguous. The V gene's germline CDR1 is MNHEY and CDR2 SVGAGI. Between the trimmed V and J ends, which lost 6 bases and 5 bases, there was a span of 11 bases. This CDR3 contains 13 residues. The CDR3: CASSRRVNNEQFF. The DNA for the CDR3 is TGTGCCAGCAGCCGCCGGGTTAACAATGAGCAGTTCTTC.

The chain recombines TRBV10-3 with TRBJ2-5; possibly TRBD2 for D (5 bases). Gene TRBJ2-7 matches the end of the DNA better, so the J call may be wrong. Germline V gives CDR1 ENHRY, CDR2 SYGVKD. The CDR3 is made up of 15 amino acids. Written as DNA, the CDR3 is TGTGCCATCAGTGAGTCGGCGGGCGGCCCCTACGAGCAGTACTTC. Its translation is CAISESAGGPYEQYF.

The genes are TRBV7-9 and TRBJ1-6; 7 nucleotides line up with TRBD1. The V segment lost 11 bases and the J segment 7 bases; nucleotides outside the gene matches: 2. This CDR3 has 11 residues. Per the germline V gene, CDR1 is SEHNR and CDR2 is FQNEAQ (reference sequence). CDR3 sequence (DNA): TGTGCCGTCAGGGGGAATTCACCCCTCCACTTT. It specifies CAVRGNSPLHF. Full variable domain (outside the CDR3, taken from reference TRBV7-9 and TRBJ1-6): DTGVSQNPRHKITKRGQNVTFRCDPISEHNRLYWYRQTLGQGPEFLTYFQNEAQLEKSRLLSDRFSAERPKGSFSTLEIQRTEQGDSAMYLCAVRGNSPLHFGNGTRLTVT.

This clone was counted a single time. V usage is TRBV5-5 and J usage is TRBJ1-1, with D maybe TRBD1 (5 bases). CDR3 length equals 15 residues. V was pared by 2 bases and J by 10 bases, with 21 bases between. Germline CDR1 reads SGHKS; CDR2 reads YYEKEE (reference sequence). CDR3 residues: CASSFSLGGGFGAFF. CDR3 nucleotides: TGTGCCAGCAGCTTTTCGCTTGGGGGGGGGTTCGGAGCTTTCTTT.

The chain couples TRBV7-9 to TRBJ1-1; D not certain. The CDR3 covers 12 residues. The ends were cut back, 5 bases at V and 6 bases at J, with 10 bases in the middle. Germline-derived CDR1 and CDR2 are SEHNR and FQNEAQ (reference sequence). The CDR3 is CASSPPGAEAFF. CDR3 coding DNA: TGTGCCAGCAGCCCCCCCGGGGCTGAAGCTTTCTTT.

As concerns this clone: The junction does not match germline at one end; this may be a read error. V is TRBV6-1 and J is TRBJ2-5, with 10 bases matching TRBD2. The end of the DNA fits TRBJ2-7 better, so the J call may be wrong. Germline V CDR1 and CDR2: MNHNS, SASEGT. The CDR3 sequence is 17 residues long. The DNA of the CDR3 is TGTGCCAGCAGCGAAGCAAGCGGGAGGGCCGGGTCCTACGAGCAGTACTTC. Translated: CASSEASGRAGSYEQYF.

The chain has TRBV11-2 and TRBJ1-3; 9 nucleotides align to TRBD1. The CDR3 has 18 residues. After removal of 2 bases from V and 2 bases from J, the junction contained 10 bases not matched to a gene. Germline V gene sequence: CDR1 SGHAT, CDR2 FQNNGV. DNA for the CDR3: TGTGCCAGCAGCTTAAAGTCCGTCGGACAGGGGACTGGAAACACCATATATTTT. The encoded protein is CASSLKSVGQGTGNTIYF. The complete variable domain, with remaining parts taken from reference TRBV11-2 and TRBJ1-3, reads EAGVAQSPRYKIIEKRQSVAFWCNPISGHATLYWYQQILGQGPKLLIQFQNNGVVDDSQLPKDRFSAERLKGVDSTLKIQPAKLEDSAVYLCASSLKSVGQGTGNTIYFGEGSWLTVV.

The CDR3 sequence is CASSTSGSEQFF. The CDR3 DNA is TGCGCCAGCAGTACTAGCGGGAGCGAGCAGTTCTTC. The chain employs TRBV10-1 and TRBJ2-1; the match to TRBD2 covers 11 bases. J gave up 10 bases and V 5 bases, and 1 base lay outside the gene matches. CDR3 length equals 12 residues. Germline V lookup: CDR1 WNHNN, CDR2 SYGVQD (reference sequence).

This rearrangement joins TRBV5-6 to TRBJ2-5; 10 nucleotides align to TRBD2. CDR1 SGHDT and CDR2 YYEEEE come from the germline V gene. V trimming: 3 bases; J trimming: 0 bases; junction bases outside the gene matches: 2. CDR3 size: 15 residues. The CDR3 region has the DNA TGTGCCAGCAGCTCCGGGACTAGCGACCAAGAGACCCAGTACTTC. It is translated as CASSSGTSDQETQYF.

This chain joins TRBV19 and TRBJ2-1, with a possible D match to TRBD2 (5 bases). The CDR3 sequence is 17 residues long. V was cut by 4 bases and J by 1 base, with 17 bases left in between. Germline CDR1 LNHDA, CDR2 SQIVND (reference sequence). CDR3 in DNA: TGTGCCAGTAGTAAGGGTGGGAGCGCCCTTTCCTACAATGAGCAGTTCTTC. It yields the protein CASSKGGSALSYNEQFF.

The chain has TRBV28 and TRBJ2-7, with D possibly matching TRBD1 (6 bases). Germline loops: CDR1 MDHEN, CDR2 SYDVKM. The V end lost 1 base, the J end lost 3 bases, and 10 bases lay between the germline ends. The CDR3 has 14 residues. CDR3 residues: CASSLFGQSYEQYF. Written as DNA, the CDR3 is TGTGCCAGCAGTTTATTCGGACAGAGCTACGAGCAGTACTTC.

The chain joins TRBV9 to TRBJ2-3; 8 nucleotides line up with TRBD2. V lost 7 bases and J lost 5; bases outside the gene matches: 9. The CDR3 consists of 14 residues. Per germline, CDR1 SGDLS and CDR2 YYNGEE. The CDR3 here is CASQREGVGDTQYF. CDR3 coding DNA: TGTGCCAGCCAACGGGAGGGAGTCGGAGATACGCAGTATTTT.

The chain combines TRBV5-1 with TRBJ2-7, with D uncertain. Germline V gives CDR1 SGHRS, CDR2 YFSETQ. V lost 5 bases to trimming and J lost 2 bases, with 8 bases between them. The CDR3 has 12 residues. CDR3: CASSFDTYEQYF. The CDR3 nucleotides are TGCGCCAGCAGTTTTGACACCTACGAGCAGTACTTC.

The gene calls are TRBV4-1 and TRBJ1-5; weak D call: TRBD1 (5 bases). This CDR3 comprises 15 residues. V lost 6 bases and J lost 1, with 13 bases in between. Germline V gives CDR1 MGHRA, CDR2 YSYEKL. CDR3 sequence: CASRTTVGSNQPQHF. The CDR3 DNA reads as TGCGCCAGCAGGACGACAGTGGGCAGCAATCAGCCCCAGCATTTT.

The V gene is TRBV9, the J gene TRBJ2-1; 11 nucleotides align to TRBD2. V lost 0 bases, J lost 1 base, and 6 bases stayed unmatched. Germline CDR1 and CDR2: SGDLS and YYNGEE. The CDR3 has 18 amino acids. In nucleotides, the CDR3 is TGTGCCAGCAGCGTAGCTCCGGGACTAGCGGAGTCCTACAATGAGCAGTTCTTC. Translated, it gives CASSVAPGLAESYNEQFF.

The V call is TRBV28, the J call TRBJ1-2; tentative D call: TRBD1 (6 bases). Germline V gene lookup returns CDR1 MDHEN and CDR2 SYDVKM. The germline V and J ends were trimmed by 5 bases and 2 bases, with 12 bases remaining between them. This CDR3 spans 14 amino acids. The CDR3 sequence: CASSAFDRNYGYTF. DNA of the CDR3: TGTGCCAGCAGTGCTTTCGACAGGAACTATGGCTACACCTTC.

The chain links TRBV7-6 to TRBJ2-5; 7 bases match TRBD1. Looked up from germline, CDR1 is SGHVS and CDR2 is FNYEAQ. Trimming at V came to 5 bases and at J to 3 bases, leaving 6 bases not matched to a gene. The CDR3 is 14 residues long. For the CDR3, the DNA is TGTGCCAGCAGCCGGAGAACAGGGGAAGAGACCCAGTACTTC. Translating gives CASSRRTGEETQYF.

The CDR3 here is CASSDRGGRSPLHF. The CDR3 DNA sequence: TGTGCCAGCAGCGACCGGGGAGGGAGGTCACCCCTCCACTTT. The chain recombines TRBV13 with TRBJ1-6; D gene ambiguous. This CDR3 spans 14 amino acids. Trimming pared 5 bases from V and 10 bases from J, leaving 15 bases between. The germline gives CDR1 PRHDT, CDR2 FYEKMQ (reference sequence).

This clone was observed a single time. V gene TRBV7-9 combines with J gene TRBJ2-7; 10 positions agree with TRBD1. Germline CDR1 is SEHNR and CDR2 is FQNEAQ (reference sequence). The V gene end was trimmed by 1 base and the J gene end by 3 bases; junction bases not matched to a gene: 3. The CDR3 loop spans 15 amino acids. This CDR3 is CASSLDRTGGYEQYF. CDR3 nucleotide sequence: TGTGCCAGCAGCTTAGACAGGACAGGGGGCTACGAGCAGTACTTC.

The chain employs TRBV11-3 and TRBJ2-7, with a tentative D call TRBD2 (6 bases). Deletions cut 5 bases from V and 3 bases from J, with 17 bases between. The CDR3 loop spans 15 amino acids. Per the germline V gene, CDR1 is SGHNT and CDR2 is YENEEA. CDR3 bases: TGTGCCAGCAGCGCCGGGACTGGAGTTGTCTACGAGCAGTACTTC. Its protein is CASSAGTGVVYEQYF.

V and J are TRBV11-2 and TRBJ1-1, with D possibly matching TRBD1 (6 bases). This CDR3 is 15 amino acids long. Germline assignment: CDR1 SGHAT and CDR2 FQNNGV. The V end was cut by 5 bases, the J end by 2 bases, with 15 bases between. CDR3 in amino acids: CASSQALGANTEAFF. The CDR3 DNA reads as TGTGCCAGCAGCCAGGCGTTGGGGGCAAACACTGAAGCTTTCTTT. Full variable domain (remainder filled in from reference TRBV11-2 and TRBJ1-1): EAGVAQSPRYKIIEKRQSVAFWCNPISGHATLYWYQQILGQGPKLLIQFQNNGVVDDSQLPKDRFSAERLKGVDSTLKIQPAKLEDSAVYLCASSQALGANTEAFFGQGTRLTVV.